This T cell receptor beta chain was obtained from a study of T cells after yellow fever vaccination (dated by TCRdb to about 2019). In the study overall: Libraries from fractions with low cell numbers were prepared with the SMART-Seq v4 Ultra Low Input RNA kit. To follow T-cell clones before and after both primary and booster YFV17D yellow fever vaccination, bulk TCR alpha and beta repertoires underwent longitudinal sequencing. Blood was drawn at multiple timepoints before and after primary and secondary immunization, with bulk PBMC replicates and cell subsets isolated. The cohort comprised two healthy male donors, one aged 18 to 29 and one aged 30 to 40 years. The paper as a whole reports these results and caveats: A small fraction of clonotypes showed up in both the CD4 and CD8 compartments, probably as a result of convergent recombination. The secondary T-cell response was found to be weaker but faster than the primary response, with a peak reached on day 5 rather than on day 15. Computational filtering was required because FACS-sorted repertoires could contain abundant contaminating clonotypes from the bulk population. Most clones expanded after primary vaccination were re-detected after the booster (almost 98% of CD4 and 88% of CD8), suggesting broad memory maintenance. Because the study included only a couple of donors, the extent to which the findings can be generalized is limited.

Sequenced on an Illumina NovaSeq 6000. TCR cDNA was synthesized by 5'RACE template switching, through which a universal primer site and unique molecular identifiers were introduced. cDNA synthesis was primed from both the TCR alpha and TCR beta constant segments. Library amplification involved two PCR steps, and the second step added sample barcodes and sequencing adapters. Sequencing of the libraries was done on either Illumina HiSeq 2500 (2x100 bp) or NovaSeq (2x150 bp). For the original study's pipeline: MIGEC was used to demultiplex reads and collapse the reads into UMI consensus sequences, and MiXCR was used for V(D)J alignment. Clonotypes responding to the vaccine were identified with edgeR on replicate PBMC samples, with the criteria of FDR below 0.01 and a log2 fold change above 5 up to day 15. CD4 or CD8 identity was assigned to each bulk clonotype according to whether the clonotype was present at higher abundance in the sequenced CD4 repertoire or the sequenced CD8 repertoire. TCRdb's own reprocessing of the public reads used fastp at Q25 and MiXCR and kept productive beta chains. Each entry merges the rows of one CDR3 protein and shows their most common DNA and genes. What appears here as the V and J calls and clone size reflects TCRdb's work, not the paper's. The sample table records 300,000 to 350,000 distinct CDR3 sequences; approximately 3.9% of these occur just once. Clones ranked in the top ten supply 20% to 25% of the sample.

Its CDR3 holds 16 amino acids, cysteine through phenylalanine. Only the CDR3 part of the read is kept: 48 bases, read in frame from the first base. The germline V gene sets CDR1 to SGHVS and CDR2 to FNYEAQ. V ends up 8 bases short and J 5 bases short, with an unmatched junction base count of 13. This clonotype has ten or more counts. No antigen is known for it. Per-base qualities were not stored, and no clone one base away is much larger. The sample's treatment or condition label is to be understood as: live attenuated yellow fever vaccine strain. Two biological replicates of bulk PBMCs were collected at each blood-draw timepoint. PBMCs were isolated from peripheral blood using a standard Ficoll-Paque protocol. TriZol was used to extract RNA from bulk PBMCs, from CD4 and CD8 fractions, and from dextramer-positive and dextramer-negative fractions.

The specimen was PBMCs, collected 5 days after the yellow fever booster vaccination. Recombination linked TRBV7-6 to TRBJ2-5; 11 central bases correspond to TRBD2. The sequence was collected from a man in his late teens or twenties who received the YFV17D yellow fever vaccine. The CDR3 protein is CASRKMLAGGGETQYF. The bases are TGTGCCAGCCGAAAGATGCTAGCGGGGGGCGGGGAGACCCAGTACTTC.